Presented here are 13 T cell receptor beta chains from one specimen sequenced in a study of CXCR3-negative and CXCR3-positive naive CD8 T cells. Through 5' RACE with UMI labels, the TRB cDNA libraries were prepared. TCRdb reanalyzed the 5' RACE reads, giving one entry per CDR3 protein sequence and no DNA. This sample's table has fewer than 95,000 distinct CDR3 sequences. The sequenced sample consisted of naive CXCR3- CD8+ T cells from blood. Specified subset: CD45RO-CCR7+CD27+CD95- naive CD8+ T cells lacking CXCR3 (TNR3-). The source is a human donor in good health. Some clones in this sample may be carry-over from other donors' samples.

The chain combines TRBV6-2 or TRBV6-3 with TRBJ2-1. There are 17 residues in the CDR3. The germline V gene encodes CDR1 MNHEY and CDR2 SVGEGT. The CDR3 loop reads CASSYSNWGGSYNEQFF.

The chain combines TRBV7-9 with TRBJ2-6; the D call of TRBD1 rests on TCRdb alone, since no DNA is present to check it. Looked up from germline, CDR1 is SEHNR and CDR2 is FQNEAQ (reference sequence). The CDR3 runs 16 residues. The chain's CDR3 is CAGAPTIGPRANVLAF.

The rearrangement uses TRBV12-3 or TRBV12-4 and TRBJ2-2; TCRdb gives TRBD1 as the D gene, but with no DNA this cannot be confirmed. The CDR3 sequence is 15 residues long. The CDR3 region is CASSSTGEDTGELFF.

The V call is TRBV7-2, the J call TRBJ1-2; TCRdb's assignment of TRBD1 cannot be checked, as there is no DNA. The CDR3 runs to 15 residues. Per the germline V gene, CDR1 is SGHTA and CDR2 is FQGNSA. The CDR3 region is CASSQEGGGRFGYTF.

The chain joins TRBV13 to TRBJ1-1; lacking DNA, the TRBD1 call made by TCRdb goes unchecked. In germline, CDR1 is PRHDT, CDR2 FYEKMQ (reference sequence). This CDR3 has 14 amino acids. The CDR3: CASSLGQGNTEAFF.

The V call is TRBV3-1, the J call TRBJ2-2; the D call of TRBD1 rests on TCRdb alone, since no DNA is present to check it. Germline V gene data show CDR1 as LGHDT and CDR2 as YNNKEL (reference sequence). The CDR3 spans 17 residues. This CDR3 reads CASSQRKGQGNTGELFF.

The rearrangement uses TRBV29-1 and TRBJ2-5; there is no DNA to check the TCRdb D call of TRBD2. The CDR3 is 13 amino acids. Germline lookup yields CDR1 SQVTM and CDR2 ANQGSEA. The CDR3 is CRVEEGSGETQYF.

The chain couples TRBV12-3 or TRBV12-4 to TRBJ2-1; TCRdb names TRBD2, which stays unverified in the absence of DNA. The CDR3 loop spans 15 amino acids. This chain's CDR3 is CASRMGLAANNEQFF.

The V call is TRBV6-5, the J call TRBJ2-1. This CDR3 comprises 12 residues. Germline V gives CDR1 MNHEY, CDR2 SVGAGI. This CDR3 reads CASSTGYNEQFF.

The rearrangement joins TRBV11-1 to TRBJ2-7; TCRdb picks TRBD1, but there is no DNA to check that call. The germline gives CDR1 SGHAT, CDR2 FQDESV (reference sequence). The CDR3 spans 16 residues. The CDR3 reads CASSPSPGTLPYEQYF.

The chain carries TRBV27 and TRBJ2-7. CDR3 length: 12 amino acids. Germline CDR1 MNHEY, CDR2 SMNVEV (reference sequence). CDR3: CASSVGPSEQYF.

The genes are TRBV4-1 and TRBJ1-5; TCRdb designates TRBD1, a call that cannot be tested without DNA. The CDR3 totals 14 residues. Germline CDR1 and CDR2: MGHRA and YSYEKL. CDR3: CASSQWDSNQPQHF.

This rearrangement joins TRBV29-1 to TRBJ2-1; TCRdb's D gene call, TRBD1, goes unchecked for lack of DNA. The CDR3 totals 14 residues. CDR1 is SQVTM and CDR2 is ANQGSEA in the germline V gene. The CDR3: CSTSDGQRLDEQFF.